Shown below are 25 T cell receptor beta chains from a single sample sequenced in a study of blood T cell repertoires in COVID-19. Sequencing used immunoSEQ multiplex PCR; TCRdb keeps in-frame clones, though not all of them. The sample yields 70,000 or so clones, over 70% seen once. Sequencing was carried out using peripheral blood. The receptors come from a man in his 60s with acute or convalescent COVID-19.

V and J are TRBV7-8 and TRBJ2-7, with 7 nucleotides matching TRBD1. CDR1 and CDR2 (germline): SGHVS, FQNEAQ. V shed 2 bases and J 2 bases; nucleotides not matched to a gene: 18. The CDR3 is 19 residues long. CDR3 in DNA: TGTGCCAGCAGCTTACAGGGGGTAGGTGGTCCCAACAGAGCCTACGAGCAGTACTTC. Protein sequence: CASSLQGVGGPNRAYEQYF.

The rearrangement links TRBV30 to TRBJ1-3; D uncertain. This CDR3 region has 13 residues. From germline, CDR1 is GTSNPN and CDR2 SVGIG (reference sequence). V was clipped by 2 bases and J by 3 bases, with 8 bases between them. CDR3 protein: CAWSYGVGNTIYF. In DNA form, the CDR3 reads TGTGCCTGGAGTTATGGAGTTGGAAACACCATATATTTT.

V usage is TRBV7-2 and J usage is TRBJ2-2, with unresolved D. Germline V gives CDR1 SGHTA, CDR2 FQGNSA. The V end lost 1 base, the J end lost 7 bases, and 10 bases lay between the germline ends. The CDR3 is 14 residues long. Written as DNA, the CDR3 is TGTGCCAGCAGCTTAGACCCTTCCTACGGGGAGCTGTTTTTT. It translates to CASSLDPSYGELFF. The variable domain in full, with the rest retrieved from reference TRBV7-2 and TRBJ2-2, is GAGVSQSPSNKVTEKGKDVELRCDPISGHTALYWYRQSLGQGLEFLIYFQGNSAPDKSGLPSDRFSAERTGGSVSTLTIQRTQQEDSAVYLCASSLDPSYGELFFGEGSRLTVL.

The chain has TRBV9 and TRBJ2-5; TRBD2 aligns across 8 bases. V lost 4 bases and J lost 4; bases outside the gene matches: 15. The germline gives CDR1 SGDLS, CDR2 YYNGEE. There are 17 residues in the CDR3. Here the CDR3 DNA reads TGTGCCAGCAGCCGACGGACTAGCTTTATATCCGGAGAGACCCAGTACTTC. Residues: CASSRRTSFISGETQYF.

The chain has TRBV28 and TRBJ2-3; the match to TRBD2 covers 10 bases. Per the germline V gene, CDR1 is MDHEN and CDR2 is SYDVKM. The CDR3 has 15 amino acids. V gave up 3 bases and J gave up 3 bases; unmatched junction bases: 3. The CDR3 DNA is TGTGCCAGCAGTTTCCCAGCGGGGGGGACAGATACGCAGTATTTT. This gives the protein CASSFPAGGTDTQYF.

By frequency in the sample, this clone is medium-sized. The chain has TRBV5-1 and TRBJ1-1, with 9 bases matching TRBD1. The junction had 8 bases not matched to a gene; V was cut back by 4 bases and J by 10 bases. The CDR3 has 13 residues. The V gene's germline CDR1 is SGHRS and CDR2 YFSETQ. The CDR3 DNA reads as TGCGCCAGCAGCCCGGACAGGGGCGATTCAGCTTTCTTT. Its protein is CASSPDRGDSAFF.

The chain is built from TRBV12-3 or TRBV12-4 and TRBJ1-1; 7 positions match TRBD1. The V gene end was trimmed by 8 bases and the J gene end by 5 bases; junction bases not matched to a gene: 8. CDR3 length: 13 residues. The CDR3 region is CASSTGVRTEAFF. In nucleotides, the CDR3 is TGTGCCAGCTCTACAGGGGTGAGGACTGAAGCTTTCTTT.

V and J are TRBV14 and TRBJ2-5; possible D gene TRBD2, 6 bases. Germline lookup yields CDR1 SGHDN and CDR2 FVKESK. Trimming stripped 4 bases from V and 2 bases from J, with 11 bases between. The CDR3 loop spans 14 amino acids. The CDR3 here is CASSRGLLQETQYF. The DNA for the CDR3 is TGTGCCAGCAGCCGGGGACTGCTACAAGAGACCCAGTACTTC.

V gene TRBV18 combines with J gene TRBJ1-3, with 7 bases identical to TRBD1. Germline lookup yields CDR1 KGHSH and CDR2 LQKENI. The length of the CDR3 is 16 residues. V lost 0 bases and J lost 0; bases outside the gene matches: 2. The chain's CDR3 is CASSPPGQLSGNTIYF. The CDR3 coding sequence is TGTGCCAGCTCACCACCGGGACAGCTCTCTGGAAACACCATATATTTT.

This clone has just one count. The chain has TRBV9 and TRBJ2-5, with 7 bases aligning to TRBD1. J was trimmed by 3 bases and V by 4 bases; bases with no gene match: 3. The germline CDR1 and CDR2 sequences are SGDLS and YYNGEE. The CDR3 sequence is 13 residues long. The CDR3 sequence: CASSSDREETQYF. The CDR3 nucleotides read TGTGCCAGCAGCTCTGACAGGGAAGAGACCCAGTACTTC.

In DNA form, the CDR3 reads TGTGCCAGTAAGAGTCGGGACACCAGCACAGATACGCAGTATTTT. It yields the protein CASKSRDTSTDTQYF. The V and J genes are TRBV19 and TRBJ2-3; TRBD1 might be the D (6 bases). V lost 7 bases and J lost 0, with 14 bases in between. The CDR3 length is 15 residues. The germline gives CDR1 LNHDA, CDR2 SQIVND (reference sequence).

The chain joins TRBV7-9 to TRBJ2-7, with 10 bases matching TRBD1. V shed 1 base and J 3 bases; nucleotides not matched to a gene: 3. The CDR3 contains 15 residues. Germline lookup yields CDR1 SEHNR and CDR2 FQNEAQ (reference sequence). The CDR3, as DNA: TGTGCCAGCAGCTTAGGAGGACAGGGGGACTACGAGCAGTACTTC. Its translation: CASSLGGQGDYEQYF.

This clone was seen just once. V is TRBV27 and J is TRBJ1-5, with 9 bases aligning to TRBD1. Unmatched junction bases numbered 7, after V lost 5 bases and J lost 2 bases. In germline, CDR1 is MNHEY, CDR2 SMNVEV (reference sequence). The length of the CDR3 is 16 residues. In DNA form, the CDR3 reads TGTGCCAGCAGTAATACTAGGACAGGGGGCAATCAGCCCCAGCATTTT. Its translation: CASSNTRTGGNQPQHF.

The chain recombines TRBV6-6 with TRBJ2-4, with a weak D call TRBD1 (6 bases). Germline V lookup: CDR1 MNHNY, CDR2 SVGAGI (reference sequence). V gave up 5 bases and J gave up 1 base, with 12 bases separating them. The CDR3 contains 15 residues. This CDR3 is CASSIQGFAKNIQYF. CDR3 DNA: TGTGCCAGCAGTATTCAGGGGTTTGCCAAAAACATTCAGTACTTC.

The chain combines TRBV3-1 (or the pseudogene TRBV3-2) with TRBJ2-7; TRBD1 might be the D (5 bases). Germline lookup yields CDR1 LGHDT and CDR2 YNNKEL (reference sequence). The length of the CDR3 is 16 residues. Trimming removed 0 bases from V and 4 bases from J, with 16 bases in between. CDR3 amino acids: CASSQDSPRKGYEQYF. CDR3 nucleotides: TGTGCCAGCAGCCAAGATTCCCCACGGAAGGGGTACGAGCAGTACTTC.

This clone was detected once. The chain recombines TRBV19 with TRBJ2-7; 7 bases line up with TRBD1. Looked up from germline, CDR1 is LNHDA and CDR2 is SQIVND (reference sequence). The CDR3 is 13 residues long. V dropped 7 bases and J dropped 2; count of bases not matched to a gene: 5. In DNA form, the CDR3 reads TGTGCCAGTAAACAGACAGGGACCTACGAGCAGTACTTC. It encodes CASKQTGTYEQYF.

The CDR3 sequence: CATNTFGTSASNQPQHF. The CDR3 coding sequence is TGTGCCACCAACACCTTCGGGACATCGGCCAGCAATCAGCCCCAGCATTTT. This rearrangement joins TRBV10-3 to TRBJ1-5; a possible D gene is TRBD1 (6 bases). CDR1 ENHRY and CDR2 SYGVKD come from the germline V gene. The CDR3 is 17 amino acids. V was shortened by 10 bases and J by 1 base, with 23 bases between the two germline ends.

J is TRBJ1-4 and V is TRBV10-3; the match to TRBD1 covers 8 bases. The junction had 11 bases not matched to a gene; V was cut back by 1 base and J by 4 bases. The CDR3 is 18 amino acids. Per the germline V gene, CDR1 is ENHRY and CDR2 is SYGVKD. The CDR3 loop reads CAISEWQGANGVNEKLFF. The CDR3 nucleotides are TGTGCCATCAGTGAGTGGCAGGGGGCGAACGGAGTTAATGAAAAACTGTTTTTT.

To note about this clone: An end of the junction does not agree with germline; a read error may underlie this. The rearrangement links TRBV7-7 to TRBJ2-5, with 7 bases aligning to TRBD1. This CDR3 has 15 amino acids. In germline, CDR1 is SSHAT, CDR2 FNYEAQ (reference sequence). CDR3 amino acids: CASSSRGQTVETQYF. The CDR3 bases are TGTGCTAGCAGCTCCCGGGGACAGACTGTGGAGACCCAGTACTTC. Full variable domain (rest looked up from reference TRBV7-7 and TRBJ2-5): GAGVSQSPRYKVTKRGQDVTLRCDPISSHATLYWYQQALGQGPEFLTYFNYEAQPDKSGLPSDRFSAERPEGSISTLTIQRTEQRDSAMYRCASSSRGQTVETQYFGPGTRLLVL.

The CDR3, as DNA: TGTGCCAGCAGTTTATCGGGACAGGGGGCAGACGAGCAGTACTTC. Translating gives CASSLSGQGADEQYF. This chain links TRBV27 with TRBJ2-7; TRBD1 matches at 12 bases. The trim removed 0 bases at V and 5 bases at J, leaving 2 bases unmatched. The CDR3 extends over 15 amino acids. Germline assignment: CDR1 MNHEY and CDR2 SMNVEV (reference sequence).

This clone was observed a handful of times. This sequence joins TRBV5-1 and TRBJ2-7; 8 bases are a match to TRBD1. The CDR3 consists of 14 residues. Germline V gene data show CDR1 as SGHRS and CDR2 as YFSETQ. Germline trimming cut 3 bases from V and 4 bases from J; bases unmatched to any gene: 6. Here the CDR3 DNA reads TGCGCCAGCAGCTCGATGACAGGGGCGTACGAGCAGTACTTC. This codes for CASSSMTGAYEQYF. Filled out from reference TRBV5-1 and TRBJ2-7, the complete variable domain reads KAGVTQTPRYLIKTRGQQVTLSCSPISGHRSVSWYQQTPGQGLQFLFEYFSETQRNKGNFPGRFSGRQFSNSRSEMNVSTLELGDSALYLCASSSMTGAYEQYFGPGTRLTVT.

The rearrangement uses TRBV9 and TRBJ1-4, with 7 bases that match TRBD1. Germline-derived CDR1 and CDR2 are SGDLS and YYNGEE. This CDR3 contains 15 residues. V gave up 4 bases and J gave up 3 bases; unmatched junction bases: 6. The CDR3 here is CASSPTGVPNEKLFF. The CDR3, as DNA: TGTGCCAGCAGCCCTACAGGGGTGCCTAATGAAAAACTGTTTTTT. The full variable domain, in which reference TRBV9 and TRBJ1-4 provide the parts outside the CDR3, is DSGVTQTPKHLITATGQRVTLRCSPRSGDLSVYWYQQSLDQGLQFLIQYYNGEERAKGNILERFSAQQFPDLHSELNLSSLELGDSALYFCASSPTGVPNEKLFFGSGTQLSVL.

This sequence joins TRBV7-2 and TRBJ1-2; 8 bases map to TRBD1. Germline-derived CDR1 and CDR2 are SGHTA and FQGNSA. This CDR3 contains 15 residues. The ends lost 2 bases at V and 1 base at J; junction bases unmatched: 3. For the CDR3, the DNA is TGTGCCAGCAGCTTAAGGACAGGGCTTAACTATGGCTACACCTTC. Amino acids: CASSLRTGLNYGYTF.

This clone has a single count. This rearrangement joins TRBV30 to TRBJ1-1, with 7 bases lining up with TRBD1. Trimming cost V 0 bases and J 1 base; bases outside gene matches: 20. The CDR3 spans 20 residues. Per germline, CDR1 GTSNPN and CDR2 SVGIG (reference sequence). The DNA of the CDR3 is TGTGCCTGGAGTGTTTATTCCGGATGGCAGGGGGAAGCCTCGAACACTGAAGCTTTCTTT. Translating gives CAWSVYSGWQGEASNTEAFF. Full variable domain (rest looked up from reference TRBV30 and TRBJ1-1): SQTIHQWPATLVQPVGSPLSLECTVEGTSNPNLYWYRQAAGRGLQLLFYSVGIGQISSEVPQNLSASRPQDRQFILSSKKLLLSDSGFYLCAWSVYSGWQGEASNTEAFFGQGTRLTVV.

In this sample, this clone turned up once. Here the CDR3 DNA reads TGTGCCAGCAGCTTAAGGACAGGGGGCGAGGGAGCTTTCTTT. Its translation: CASSLRTGGEGAFF. V and J are TRBV7-2 and TRBJ1-1; the match to TRBD1 covers 11 bases. Germline values: CDR1 SGHTA, CDR2 FQGNSA. This CDR3 has 14 residues. J was trimmed by 10 bases and V by 2 bases; bases with no gene match: 6.